These 9 T cell receptor beta chains share one sample of origin, sequenced in a study of tumor-infiltrating lymphocytes in primary liver carcinoma. Co-extracted RNA and DNA came from approximately 20-30 mg of unsorted bulk tissue. Total RNA (roughly 530 ng) served as template for TCR beta cDNA synthesis primed by a constant-region primer. Nested multiplex PCR, run for three rounds with slightly modified ARM-PCR, yielded TCR beta libraries. Amplification in the first two PCR rounds was performed using TRBV1-TRBV30 forward primers and a C-beta reverse primer for approximately 10 cycles each. TCRdb re-called the multiplex PCR reads through MiXCR, storing one row per CDR3 protein. The top ten clones hold roughly 7.3% of a sample with about 120,000 distinct CDR3 sequences, nearly 70% of them seen once. The source material was tumor-adjacent normal liver tissue. Source of these receptors: a woman aged 55 to 70 with primary liver carcinoma and hepatitis B virus infection.

This clonotype occurred many times. The genes are TRBV5-5 and TRBJ2-7; TRBD1 agrees at 10 bases. CDR1 is SGHKS and CDR2 is YYEKEE in the germline V gene (reference sequence). Unmatched junction bases numbered 10, after V lost 7 bases and J lost 6 bases. There are 14 residues in the CDR3. CDR3 sequence: CASAMRQGAVEQYF. The CDR3 coding sequence is TGTGCCAGCGCAATGAGACAGGGGGCGGTCGAGCAGTACTTC.

Remarks on this clonotype: A much larger clone differs from this one at a single base, so this may be a read error. The chain is built from TRBV7-9 and TRBJ2-1; 8 bases map to TRBD2. The CDR3 runs to 15 residues. The germline gives CDR1 SEHNR, CDR2 FQNEAQ (reference sequence). Trimming took 3 bases from V and 8 from J; bases not matched to a gene: 9. The CDR3 reads CASSFGLAPRDEQFF. CDR3 DNA: TGTGCCAGCAGCTTTGGACTAGCCCCACGCGATGAGCAGTTCTTC.

Worth noting for this clonotype: Since a much larger clone is just one base distant, this may be a read error. V and J are TRBV28 and TRBJ1-2, with D unresolved. The CDR3 runs to 11 residues. The germline V and J ends were trimmed by 5 bases and 10 bases, with 11 bases remaining between them. Per germline, CDR1 MDHEN and CDR2 SYDVKM. The chain's CDR3 is CASSTRRDYTF. The CDR3 DNA follows: TGTGCCAGCAGTACCAGGAGGGACTACACCTTC.

This clonotype was recorded once. Lacking the conserved final phenylalanine or tryptophan, this CDR3 likely reflects a read error. This chain links TRBV2 with TRBJ2-7; 8 bases are shared with TRBD2. Germline CDR1 reads SNHLY; CDR2 reads FYNNEI. This CDR3 has 14 residues. The V gene end was trimmed by 5 bases and the J gene end by 6 bases; junction bases not matched to a gene: 9. This CDR3 reads CASSTGTRLGEQYL. The CDR3 region has the DNA TGTGCCAGCAGTACCGGGACTAGATTGGGCGAGCAGTACCTC.

A few counts support this clonotype. The conserved phenylalanine or tryptophan normally closing the CDR3 is absent here, so this likely arose from a read error. The V and J genes are TRBV11-2 and TRBJ2-1; possible D gene TRBD1, 5 bases. The germline CDR1 and CDR2 sequences are SGHAT and FQNNGV. This CDR3 comprises 15 residues. The CDR3 sequence: CASSVGKTAYNEQFL. For the CDR3, the DNA is TGTGCTAGCAGCGTAGGCAAGACAGCCTACAATGAGCAGTTCCTC.

As concerns this clonotype: Relative to the germline gene, one junction end is altered; a read error may explain this. This rearrangement joins TRBV6-5 to TRBJ2-2; D is possibly TRBD1 (6 bases). CDR3 length: 15 amino acids. Per germline, CDR1 MNHEY and CDR2 SVGAGI. The CDR3 coding sequence is TGTGCTAGCAATAAAATTCCGGACAGCACCGTGGAGCTGTTTTTT. As protein: CASNKIPDSTVELFF.

In its sample, this clonotype was seen many times. The chain joins TRBV28 to TRBJ2-1; 9 positions match TRBD1. Looked up from germline, CDR1 is MDHEN and CDR2 is SYDVKM. The CDR3 is made up of 15 amino acids. The trim removed 2 bases at V and 2 bases at J, leaving 1 base unmatched. The CDR3 spells CASSLRTGAYNEQFF. CDR3 sequence (DNA): TGTGCCAGCAGTTTACGGACAGGGGCCTACAATGAGCAGTTCTTC.

A remark on this clonotype: At one of its ends the junction is not consistent with the germline gene, which may arise from a read error. The chain has TRBV6-5 and TRBJ2-2; D is perhaps TRBD1 (6 bases). There are 15 residues in the CDR3. Per germline, CDR1 MNHEY and CDR2 SVGAGI. This CDR3 reads CARSYRELGAGELFF. The CDR3 DNA is TGTGCCAGGAGTTACAGGGAACTCGGGGCCGGGGAGCTGTTTTTT.

Concerning this clonotype: Just one base apart from a much larger clone, this may be a read error. The V call is TRBV7-9, the J call TRBJ2-1; 8 positions agree with TRBD2. This CDR3 has 15 residues. V shed 5 bases and J 4 bases; nucleotides not matched to a gene: 7. Germline CDR1 and CDR2: SEHNR and FQNEAQ (reference sequence). DNA for the CDR3: TGTGCCAGCAGCCTGACTAGCGAGGAATACAATGAGCAGTTCTTC. It codes for CASSLTSEEYNEQFF.